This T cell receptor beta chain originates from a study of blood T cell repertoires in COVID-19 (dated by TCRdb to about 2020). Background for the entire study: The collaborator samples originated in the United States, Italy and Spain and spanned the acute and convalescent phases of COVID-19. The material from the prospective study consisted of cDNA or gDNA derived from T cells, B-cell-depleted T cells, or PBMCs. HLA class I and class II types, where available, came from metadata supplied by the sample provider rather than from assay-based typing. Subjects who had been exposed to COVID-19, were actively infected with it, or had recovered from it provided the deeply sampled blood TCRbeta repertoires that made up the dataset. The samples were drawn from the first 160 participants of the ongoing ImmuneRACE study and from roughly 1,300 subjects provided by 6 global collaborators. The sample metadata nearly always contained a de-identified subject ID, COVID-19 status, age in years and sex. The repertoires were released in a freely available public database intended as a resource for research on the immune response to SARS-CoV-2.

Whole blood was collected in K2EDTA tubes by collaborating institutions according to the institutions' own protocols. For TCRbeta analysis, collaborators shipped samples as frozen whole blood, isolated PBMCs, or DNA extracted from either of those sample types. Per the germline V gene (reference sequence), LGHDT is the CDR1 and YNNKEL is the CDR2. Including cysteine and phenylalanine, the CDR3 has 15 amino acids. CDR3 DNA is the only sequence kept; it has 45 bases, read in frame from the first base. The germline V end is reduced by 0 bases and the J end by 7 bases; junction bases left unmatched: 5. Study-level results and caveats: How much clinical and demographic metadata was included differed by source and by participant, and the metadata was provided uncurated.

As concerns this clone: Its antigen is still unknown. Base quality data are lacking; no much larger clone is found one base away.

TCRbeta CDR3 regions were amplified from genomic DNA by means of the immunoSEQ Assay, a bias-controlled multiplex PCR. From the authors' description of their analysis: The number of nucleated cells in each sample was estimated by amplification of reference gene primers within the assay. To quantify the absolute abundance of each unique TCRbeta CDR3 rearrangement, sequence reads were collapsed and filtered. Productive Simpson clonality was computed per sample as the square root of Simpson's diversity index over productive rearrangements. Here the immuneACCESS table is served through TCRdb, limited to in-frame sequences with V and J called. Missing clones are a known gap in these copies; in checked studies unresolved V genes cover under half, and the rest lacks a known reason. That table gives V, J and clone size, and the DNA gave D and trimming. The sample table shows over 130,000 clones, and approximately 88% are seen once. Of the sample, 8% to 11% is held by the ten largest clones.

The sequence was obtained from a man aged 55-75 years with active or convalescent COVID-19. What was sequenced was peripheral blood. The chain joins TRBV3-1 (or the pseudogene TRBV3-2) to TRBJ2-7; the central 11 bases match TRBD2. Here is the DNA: TGTGCCAGCAGCCAAGAGGCTAGCGGGAGGCGGGAGCAGTACTTC. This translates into CASSQEASGRREQYF.